This passage covers 2 T cell receptor beta chains from one sample sequenced in a study of T cell changes during pregnancy in multiple sclerosis. TCRdb's table, derived via immunoSEQ multiplex PCR, lists solely in-frame clones and lacks some. This table has under 110,000 clones, roughly nine tenths appearing once. Specimen: peripheral blood, collected before pregnancy. These receptors were obtained from a female donor with multiple sclerosis, enrolled in a pregnancy study.

The V call is TRBV7-2, the J call TRBJ2-7; D is unclear. Germline V gene data show CDR1 as SGHTA and CDR2 as FQGNSA. The CDR3 runs to 12 residues. Deletions cut 1 base from V and 6 bases from J, with 7 bases between. The CDR3 DNA is TGTGCCAGCAGCTTAGGGCAGATCGAGCAGTACTTC. Translation gives CASSLGQIEQYF.

The CDR3 DNA follows: TGCGCCAGCAGCTTACAGCGGGGGAGCTCCTACGAGCAGTACTTC. This codes for CASSLQRGSSYEQYF. The chain links TRBV5-1 to TRBJ2-7; TRBD2 matches at 8 bases. The CDR3 runs to 15 residues. V gave up 2 bases and J gave up 0 bases; unmatched junction bases: 4. From germline, CDR1 is SGHRS and CDR2 YFSETQ. The full variable domain, completed using reference TRBV5-1 and TRBJ2-7, is KAGVTQTPRYLIKTRGQQVTLSCSPISGHRSVSWYQQTPGQGLQFLFEYFSETQRNKGNFPGRFSGRQFSNSRSEMNVSTLELGDSALYLCASSLQRGSSYEQYFGPGTRLTVT.